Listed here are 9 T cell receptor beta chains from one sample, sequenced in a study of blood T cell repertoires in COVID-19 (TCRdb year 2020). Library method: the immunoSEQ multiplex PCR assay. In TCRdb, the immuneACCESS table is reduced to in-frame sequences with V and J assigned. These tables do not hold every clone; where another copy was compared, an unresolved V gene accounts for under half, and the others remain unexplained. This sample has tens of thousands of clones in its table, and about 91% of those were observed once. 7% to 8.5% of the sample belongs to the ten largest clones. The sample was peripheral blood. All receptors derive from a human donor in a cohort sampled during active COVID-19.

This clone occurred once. The CDR3 reads CASSQIPGQGAHEQYF. CDR3 nucleotides: TGTGCCAGCAGCCAGATACCGGGACAGGGGGCCCACGAGCAGTACTTC. V and J are TRBV4-2 and TRBJ2-7, with 12 bases lining up with TRBD1. CDR1 is LGHNA, CDR2 YNFKEQ, per germline. The V and J ends lost 3 bases and 5 bases, in that order; junction bases with no gene match: 8. The CDR3 loop spans 16 amino acids.

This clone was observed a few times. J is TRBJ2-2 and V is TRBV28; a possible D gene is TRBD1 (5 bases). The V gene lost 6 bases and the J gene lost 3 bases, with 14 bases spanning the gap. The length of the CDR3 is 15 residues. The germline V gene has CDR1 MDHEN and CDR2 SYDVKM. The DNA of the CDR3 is TGTGCCAGCAGCTCCAGGGATAGAGACACCGGGGAGCTGTTTTTT. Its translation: CASSSRDRDTGELFF.

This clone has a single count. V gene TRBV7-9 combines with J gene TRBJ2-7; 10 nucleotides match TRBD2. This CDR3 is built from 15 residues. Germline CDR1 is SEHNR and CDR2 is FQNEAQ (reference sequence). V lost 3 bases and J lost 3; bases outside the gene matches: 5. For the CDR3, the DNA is TGTGCCAGCAGCTTGACTAGCGGGCAGGACTACGAGCAGTACTTC. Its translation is CASSLTSGQDYEQYF.

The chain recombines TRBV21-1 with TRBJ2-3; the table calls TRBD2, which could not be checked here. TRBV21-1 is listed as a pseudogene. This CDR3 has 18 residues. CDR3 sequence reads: CASKREITSGVSTDTQYF. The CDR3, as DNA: TGTGCCAGCAAAAGGGAGATAACTAGCGGCGTGAGCACAGATACGCAGTATTTT.

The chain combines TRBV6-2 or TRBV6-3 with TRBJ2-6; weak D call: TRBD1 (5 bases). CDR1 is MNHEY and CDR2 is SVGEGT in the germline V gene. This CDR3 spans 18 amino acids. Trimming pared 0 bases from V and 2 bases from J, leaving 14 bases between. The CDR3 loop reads CASSYSQGTPTGANVLTF. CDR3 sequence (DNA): TGTGCCAGCAGTTACTCCCAGGGTACCCCCACTGGGGCCAACGTCCTGACTTTC.

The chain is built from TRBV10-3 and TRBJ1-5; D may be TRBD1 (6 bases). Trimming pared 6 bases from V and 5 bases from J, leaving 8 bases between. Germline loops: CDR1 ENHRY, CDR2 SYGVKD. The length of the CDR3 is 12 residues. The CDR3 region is CAIRGADQPQHF. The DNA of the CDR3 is TGTGCCATCAGGGGGGCGGATCAGCCCCAGCATTTT.

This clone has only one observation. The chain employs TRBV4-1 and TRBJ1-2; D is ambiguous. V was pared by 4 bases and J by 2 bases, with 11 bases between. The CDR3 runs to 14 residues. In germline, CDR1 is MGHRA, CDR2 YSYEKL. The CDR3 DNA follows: TGCGCCAGCAGCCCAAGTTACGGGAACTATGGCTACACCTTC. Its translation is CASSPSYGNYGYTF.

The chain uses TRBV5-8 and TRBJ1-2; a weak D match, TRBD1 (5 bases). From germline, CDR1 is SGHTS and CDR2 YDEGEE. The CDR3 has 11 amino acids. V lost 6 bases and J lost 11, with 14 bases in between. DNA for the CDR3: TGTGCCAGCACCCTCGGACAAACTTACACCTTC. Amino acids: CASTLGQTYTF.

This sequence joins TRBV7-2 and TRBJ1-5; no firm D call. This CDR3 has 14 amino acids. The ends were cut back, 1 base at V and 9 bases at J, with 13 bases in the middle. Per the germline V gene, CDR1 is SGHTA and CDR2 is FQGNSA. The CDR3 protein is CASSLGQTVLPQHF. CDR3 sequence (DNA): TGTGCCAGCAGCTTAGGGCAGACTGTACTGCCCCAGCATTTT.